A single sample is the source of the 10 T cell receptor beta chains below, sequenced in a study of T cell repertoires in cytomegalovirus infection. TCRdb independently ran MiXCR on the reads; one entry per CDR3 protein. The sample has approximately 750,000 distinct CDR3 sequences, under 40% seen once; the top ten hold around 2.8%. The specimen was PBMCs. Every receptor here comes from a human donor in good health (CMV status not recorded). Some clones in this sample may be carry-over from other donors' samples.

This clonotype showed up many times. The CDR3 region is CASSRIRGGGSTQYF. The CDR3 nucleotides read TGTGCCAGCAGTCGAATCAGGGGCGGGGGGTCTACCCAGTACTTC. This chain uses TRBV7-2 with TRBJ2-5; 8 bases line up with TRBD2. Looked up from germline, CDR1 is SGHTA and CDR2 is FQGNSA. V lost 6 bases to trimming and J lost 8 bases; unmatched junction nucleotides: 14. The length of the CDR3 is 15 residues.

This clonotype occurred a few times. V is TRBV6-1 and J is TRBJ2-7; 8 positions match TRBD1. The germline V gene encodes CDR1 MNHNS and CDR2 SASEGT. The CDR3 covers 15 residues. With V trimmed by 2 bases and J by 2 bases, 5 bases remained unmatched. The CDR3 protein is CASSELTGAPYEQYF. CDR3 sequence (DNA): TGTGCCAGCAGTGAATTGACAGGGGCCCCCTACGAGCAGTACTTC.

The chain recombines TRBV19 with TRBJ1-4, with TRBD1 identical over 7 bases. CDR1 and CDR2 from the germline V gene are LNHDA and SQIVND (reference sequence). The V segment lost 4 bases and the J segment 6 bases; nucleotides outside the gene matches: 8. CDR3 length: 15 amino acids. For the CDR3, the DNA is TGTGCCAGTAGTACAGAGACAGGGACATATGAAAAACTGTTTTTT. Translating gives CASSTETGTYEKLFF.

There are many counts of this clonotype. CDR3: CASTPGSTQYF. For the CDR3, the DNA is TGTGCCAGCACCCCAGGATCTACGCAGTATTTT. J is TRBJ2-3 and V is TRBV7-2, with unresolved D. The ends were cut back, 7 bases at V and 8 bases at J, with 10 bases in the middle. The CDR3 consists of 11 residues. Germline V gives CDR1 SGHTA, CDR2 FQGNSA.

V gene TRBV6-6 combines with J gene TRBJ2-5; D uncertain. V dropped 2 bases and J dropped 8 bases, with 12 bases sitting between them. The CDR3 extends over 13 amino acids. Per germline, CDR1 MNHNY and CDR2 SVGAGI (reference sequence). Here the CDR3 DNA reads TGTGCCAGCAGTTACCGGACGAGGTTCACCCAGTACTTC. This sequence encodes CASSYRTRFTQYF.

On this clonotype itself: The junction shows a germline mismatch at one end, possibly a read error. V is TRBV7-2 and J is TRBJ1-2; D is undetermined. Germline loops: CDR1 SGHTA, CDR2 FQGNSA. This CDR3 region has 14 residues. The DNA of the CDR3 is TGTGCCAGCGGCTTAGCGGCAGATAACTATGGCTACACCTTC. Protein: CASGLAADNYGYTF.

In this sample, this clonotype turned up a few times. The chain is built from TRBV7-8 and TRBJ2-2; 11 bases fit TRBD1. Germline CDR1 reads SGHVS; CDR2 reads FQNEAQ. The length of the CDR3 is 16 residues. The V gene end was trimmed by 4 bases and the J gene end by 4 bases; junction bases not matched to a gene: 5. The CDR3 loop reads CASSYGQGALTGELFF. CDR3 nucleotides: TGTGCCAGCAGCTACGGACAGGGGGCTCTCACCGGGGAGCTGTTTTTT.

This clonotype was seen more than once but under ten times. The chain has TRBV4-1 and TRBJ1-5; maybe TRBD1 (6 bases). This CDR3 spans 17 amino acids. Germline assignment: CDR1 MGHRA and CDR2 YSYEKL. V was cut by 0 bases and J by 7 bases, with 19 bases left in between. CDR3 region: CASSQDLGARGPQPQHF. For the CDR3, the DNA is TGCGCCAGCAGCCAAGATCTCGGGGCCAGGGGCCCCCAGCCCCAGCATTTT.

The chain has TRBV20-1 and TRBJ2-7; 7 nucleotides line up with TRBD1. The germline gives CDR1 DFQATT, CDR2 SNEGSKA (reference sequence). The length of the CDR3 is 12 residues. V lost 5 bases to trimming and J lost 3 bases; unmatched junction nucleotides: 4. Here the CDR3 reads CSARGQNYEQYF. The DNA for the CDR3 is TGCAGTGCTCGGGGACAGAACTACGAGCAGTACTTC.

The V call is TRBV20-1, the J call TRBJ2-4; D uncertain. CDR3 length equals 16 residues. Germline V CDR1 and CDR2: DFQATT, SNEGSKA (reference sequence). The V gene lost 6 bases and the J gene lost 0 bases, with 18 bases spanning the gap. The CDR3 coding sequence is TGCAGTGCCCAGCCCCGGAACACGCCAGCCAAAAACATTCAGTACTTC. Translated: CSAQPRNTPAKNIQYF.